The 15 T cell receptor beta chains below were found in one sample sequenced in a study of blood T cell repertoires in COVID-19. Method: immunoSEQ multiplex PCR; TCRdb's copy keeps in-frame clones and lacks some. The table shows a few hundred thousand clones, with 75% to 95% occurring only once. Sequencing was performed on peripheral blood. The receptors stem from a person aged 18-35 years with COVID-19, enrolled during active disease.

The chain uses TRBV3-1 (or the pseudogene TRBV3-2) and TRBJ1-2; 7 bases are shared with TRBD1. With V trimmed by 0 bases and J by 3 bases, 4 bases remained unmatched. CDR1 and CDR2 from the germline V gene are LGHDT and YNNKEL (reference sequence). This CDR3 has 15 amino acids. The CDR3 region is CASSQDLGQHYGYTF. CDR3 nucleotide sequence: TGTGCCAGCAGCCAAGATTTGGGACAGCACTATGGCTACACCTTC.

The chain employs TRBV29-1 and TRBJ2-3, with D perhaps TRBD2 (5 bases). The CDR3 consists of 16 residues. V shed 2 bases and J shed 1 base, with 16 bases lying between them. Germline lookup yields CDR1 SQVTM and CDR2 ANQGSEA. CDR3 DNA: TGCAGCGTTGAATGGGTGGAGACGAGGGGCACAGATACGCAGTATTTT. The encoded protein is CSVEWVETRGTDTQYF.

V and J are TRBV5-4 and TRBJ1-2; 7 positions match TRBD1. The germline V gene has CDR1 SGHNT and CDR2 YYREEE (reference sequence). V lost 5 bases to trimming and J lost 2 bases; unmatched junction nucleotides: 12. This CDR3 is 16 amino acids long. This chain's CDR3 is CASSETGIRPNYGYTF. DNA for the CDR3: TGTGCCAGCAGTGAGACAGGGATCCGACCGAACTATGGCTACACCTTC.

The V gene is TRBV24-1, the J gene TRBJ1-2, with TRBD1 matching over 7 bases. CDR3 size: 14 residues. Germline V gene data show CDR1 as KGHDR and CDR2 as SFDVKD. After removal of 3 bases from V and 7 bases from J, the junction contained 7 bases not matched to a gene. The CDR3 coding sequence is TGTGCCACCAGTGATCCCGAGACAGGGCCTGGCTACACCTTC. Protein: CATSDPETGPGYTF.

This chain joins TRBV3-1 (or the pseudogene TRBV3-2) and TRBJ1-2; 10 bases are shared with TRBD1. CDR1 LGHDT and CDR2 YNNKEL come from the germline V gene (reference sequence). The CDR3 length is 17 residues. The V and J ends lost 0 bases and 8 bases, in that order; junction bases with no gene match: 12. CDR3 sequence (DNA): TGTGCCAGCAGCCAAGAGGGGGGGACAGGGGAAGAAAGCGGCTACACCTTC. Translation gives CASSQEGGTGEESGYTF.

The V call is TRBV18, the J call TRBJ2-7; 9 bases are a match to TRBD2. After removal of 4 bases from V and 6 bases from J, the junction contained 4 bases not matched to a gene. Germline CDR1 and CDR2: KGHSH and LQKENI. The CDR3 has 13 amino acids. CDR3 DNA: TGTGCCAGCTCACTCAAGCGGGAGGTCGAGCAGTACTTC. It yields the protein CASSLKREVEQYF.

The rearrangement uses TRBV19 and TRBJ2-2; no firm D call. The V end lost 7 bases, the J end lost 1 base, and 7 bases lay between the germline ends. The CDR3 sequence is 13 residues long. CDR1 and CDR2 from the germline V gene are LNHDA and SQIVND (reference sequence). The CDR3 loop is CASNPRNTGELFF. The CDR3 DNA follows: TGTGCCAGTAATCCCAGGAACACCGGGGAGCTGTTTTTT.

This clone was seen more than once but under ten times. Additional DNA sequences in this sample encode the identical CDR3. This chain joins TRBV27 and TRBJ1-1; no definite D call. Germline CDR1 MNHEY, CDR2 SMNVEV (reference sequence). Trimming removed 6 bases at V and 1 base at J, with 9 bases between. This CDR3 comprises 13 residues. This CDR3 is CASSLGRNTEAFF. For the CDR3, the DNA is TGTGCCAGCAGCCTAGGGAGGAACACTGAAGCTTTCTTT.

As DNA, the CDR3 is TGTGCCAGCAGCGCCGCGGATACGCAGTATTTT. Amino acids: CASSAADTQYF. The chain carries TRBV9 and TRBJ2-3; D is unresolved. The CDR3 is 11 residues long. CDR1 is SGDLS, CDR2 YYNGEE, per germline. The V gene lost 3 bases and the J gene lost 6 bases, with 5 bases spanning the gap.

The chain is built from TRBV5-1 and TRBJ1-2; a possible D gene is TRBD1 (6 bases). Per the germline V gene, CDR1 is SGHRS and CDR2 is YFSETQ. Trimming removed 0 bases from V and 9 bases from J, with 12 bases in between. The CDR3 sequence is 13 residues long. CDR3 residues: CASSLAGEGSYTF. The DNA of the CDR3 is TGCGCCAGCAGCTTGGCAGGGGAGGGGAGCTACACCTTC.

The CDR3 DNA reads as TGTGCCAGCAGCTCCCCTAGCGGGAGACGGGACGAGCAGTTCTTC. Its protein is CASSSPSGRRDEQFF. This rearrangement joins TRBV13 to TRBJ2-1, with 10 bases matching TRBD2. V gave up 4 bases and J gave up 10 bases; unmatched junction bases: 10. Germline V gives CDR1 PRHDT, CDR2 FYEKMQ (reference sequence). CDR3 length: 15 residues.

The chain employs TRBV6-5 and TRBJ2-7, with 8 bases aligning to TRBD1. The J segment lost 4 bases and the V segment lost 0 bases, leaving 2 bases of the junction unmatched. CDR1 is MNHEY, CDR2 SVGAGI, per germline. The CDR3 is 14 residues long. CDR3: CASSYSTGVYEQYF. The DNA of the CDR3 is TGTGCCAGCAGTTACTCGACAGGGGTGTACGAGCAGTACTTC.

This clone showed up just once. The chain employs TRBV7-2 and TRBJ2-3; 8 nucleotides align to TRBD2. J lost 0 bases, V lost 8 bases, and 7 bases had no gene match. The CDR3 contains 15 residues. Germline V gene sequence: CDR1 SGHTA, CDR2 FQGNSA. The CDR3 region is CASDRGLASTDTQYF. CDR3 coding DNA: TGTGCCAGCGACCGAGGACTAGCTAGCACAGATACGCAGTATTTT.

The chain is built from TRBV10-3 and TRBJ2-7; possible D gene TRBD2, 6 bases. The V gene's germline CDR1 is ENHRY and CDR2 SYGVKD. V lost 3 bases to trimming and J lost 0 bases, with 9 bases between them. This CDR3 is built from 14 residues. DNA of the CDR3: TGTGCCATCAGTGATTGGCGGGGCTCCTACGAGCAGTACTTC. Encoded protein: CAISDWRGSYEQYF.

The CDR3 protein is CASSGTDLYEQYF. In nucleotides, the CDR3 is TGTGCCAGCTCGGGGACAGACCTTTACGAGCAGTACTTC. The chain combines TRBV27 with TRBJ2-7, with 7 positions matching TRBD1. The CDR3 consists of 13 residues. Trimming cost V 8 bases and J 4 bases; bases outside gene matches: 8. Germline loops: CDR1 MNHEY, CDR2 SMNVEV (reference sequence).